The rows below give T cell receptor beta chains drawn from one sample of a study of cytomegalovirus exposure and HLA in healthy donors. Profiling relied on immunoSEQ multiplex PCR, and the TCRdb table lists in-frame clones only, not all of them. The table records around 160,000 clones, over 80% of them present only once. The sequenced material came from PBMCs. The source of these receptors is a woman aged 18-30 years in good health and CMV-seronegative. CDR3s include the opening cysteine and the closing phenylalanine or tryptophan. A D gene is named only where the DNA matches it firmly. Clone size is given for some rows only: seen once, a few or many times, or a class if the clone is expanded.

once,TRBV10-3,.,TRBJ2-2,CATGINGVPTGELFF,TGTGCCACGGGGATTAACGGGGTTCCCACCGGGGAGCTGTTTTTT
few,TRBV5-4,.,TRBJ2-4,CASSFPSRQGDKNIQYF,TGTGCCAGCAGCTTTCCTTCTAGGCAAGGAGACAAAAACATTCAGTACTTC
.,TRBV6-1,.,TRBJ2-5,CASRWGVQETQYF,TGTGCCAGCCGATGGGGGGTACAAGAGACCCAGTACTTC
.,TRBV4-1,TRBD1,TRBJ1-5,CASTQGTGYSNQPQHF,TGCGCCAGCACCCAAGGGACAGGCTATAGCAATCAGCCCCAGCATTTT
.,TRBV19,.,TRBJ2-1,CASSLVGGSYNEQFF,TGTGCCAGTAGTTTGGTGGGGGGCTCCTACAATGAGCAGTTCTTC
.,TRBV28,TRBD1,TRBJ2-7,CASSSHRGRDEQYF,TGTGCCAGCAGTTCCCACAGGGGGCGGGACGAGCAGTACTTC
.,TRBV28,.,TRBJ1-5,CASGTLFSNQPQHF,TGTGCCAGCGGGACACTTTTTAGCAATCAGCCCCAGCATTTT
few,TRBV10-2,.,TRBJ1-2,CASSETSLDLDGYTF,TGCGCCAGCAGTGAGACTTCCCTAGATCTGGATGGCTACACCTTC
.,TRBV6-1,TRBD1,TRBJ1-5,CASSDQRDRGSQPQHF,TGTGCCAGCAGTGACCAGAGAGACAGGGGAAGTCAGCCCCAGCATTTT
.,TRBV2,.,TRBJ2-2,CASERSGELFF,TGTGCCAGCGAGAGGTCCGGGGAGCTGTTTTTT
.,TRBV18,TRBD1,TRBJ1-1,CASSPFEPGGEAFF,TGTGCCAGCTCACCCTTTGAACCAGGGGGGGAAGCTTTCTTT
once,TRBV10-2,.,TRBJ1-5,CASSLGGWQPQHF,TGCGCCAGCAGTTTGGGGGGTTGGCAGCCCCAGCATTTT
.,TRBV27,.,TRBJ2-7,CASSLKGVAGIFYEQYF,TGTGCCAGCAGTTTAAAAGGGGTGGCAGGGATATTCTACGAGCAGTACTTC
.,TRBV10-1,TRBD1,TRBJ1-6,CASSEGTDTAPYNSPLHF,TGCGCCAGCAGTGAGGGGACAGACACCGCCCCCTATAATTCACCCCTCCACTTT
.,TRBV5-8,TRBD1,TRBJ2-2,CASSSGTASNTGELFF,TGTGCCAGCAGCTCCGGGACAGCCTCGAACACCGGGGAGCTGTTTTTT
few,TRBV7-8,.,TRBJ2-2,CASSFRQHTGELFF,TGTGCCAGCAGCTTCCGACAGCACACCGGGGAGCTGTTTTTT
.,TRBV27,.,TRBJ1-6,CASSFGGGGSPLHF,TGTGCCAGCAGTTTCGGGGGGGGCGGTTCACCCCTCCACTTT
once,TRBV28,.,TRBJ1-2,CASSGRIGYGYTF,TGTGCCAGCAGCGGGAGGATCGGCTATGGCTACACCTTC
.,TRBV6-1,.,TRBJ2-5,CASRAQGKVQETQYF,TGTGCCAGCAGAGCCCAGGGAAAGGTCCAAGAGACCCAGTACTTC
.,TRBV5-6,TRBD1,TRBJ1-6,CASSLGAGGSPLHF,TGTGCCAGCAGCTTGGGGGCAGGGGGGTCACCCCTCCACTTT
.,TRBV19,TRBD1,TRBJ2-1,CASSARTGIRNEQFF,TGTGCCAGTAGTGCGAGGACAGGGATACGCAATGAGCAGTTCTTC
.,TRBV10-1,TRBD1,TRBJ1-1,CASSETTGSTEAFF,TGCGCCAGCAGTGAGACGACAGGGTCCACTGAAGCTTTCTTT
.,TRBV7-3,.,TRBJ2-7,CASSLEPGDYEQYF,TGTGCCAGCAGCTTAGAACCAGGGGACTACGAGCAGTACTTC
.,TRBV30,.,TRBJ1-1,CAWSEEGWTEAFF,TGTGCCTGGAGTGAGGAGGGGTGGACTGAAGCTTTCTTT
.,TRBV19,.,TRBJ1-3,CASSITGSGNTIYF,TGTGCCAGTAGTATCACAGGGTCTGGAAACACCATATATTTT
once,TRBV7-9,TRBD1,TRBJ2-2,CASSTGQGPTGELFF,TGTGCCAGCAGCACGGGACAGGGACCTACCGGGGAGCTGTTTTTT
.,TRBV6-1,.,TRBJ1-4,CASSERGWGEKLFF,TGTGCCAGCAGTGAAAGAGGGTGGGGTGAAAAACTGTTTTTT
.,TRBV5-1,TRBD1,TRBJ1-2,CASSGGTALYGYTF,TGCGCCAGCAGCGGCGGGACAGCCCTTTATGGCTACACCTTC
.,TRBV18,.,TRBJ1-2,CASSPPADIYGYTF,TGTGCCAGCTCACCACCGGCGGACATCTATGGCTACACCTTC
few,TRBV2,TRBD2,TRBJ2-5,CASSEWGGSFETQYF,TGTGCCAGCAGTGAATGGGGGGGTTCGTTTGAGACCCAGTACTTC
.,TRBV18,.,TRBJ1-2,CASSPRRAPNSGYGYTF,TGTGCCAGCTCACCACGTCGCGCGCCCAATTCTGGTTATGGCTACACCTTC
.,TRBV28,.,TRBJ1-6,CASSIQDSPLHF,TGTGCCAGCAGTATACAAGATTCACCCCTCCACTTT
.,TRBV9,.,TRBJ1-1,CASSVEGGVMDTEAFF,TGTGCCAGCAGCGTAGAAGGAGGGGTAATGGACACTGAAGCTTTCTTT
.,TRBV5-1,TRBD2,TRBJ2-2,CASSSRTSGGVTGELFF,TGCGCCAGCAGCTCTCGGACTAGCGGGGGGGTCACCGGGGAGCTGTTTTTT
.,TRBV10-3,.,TRBJ2-7,CAIRRTDTSYEQYF,TGTGCCATCAGGAGGACGGACACCTCCTACGAGCAGTACTTC
.,TRBV11-2,TRBD1,TRBJ1-4,CASRPGTEVEKLFF,TGTGCCAGCAGGCCCGGGACAGAAGTTGAAAAACTGTTTTTT
.,TRBV13,.,TRBJ1-3,CASSGGTGYYSGNTIYF,TGTGCCAGCAGCGGAGGGACGGGATACTACTCTGGAAACACCATATATTTT
.,TRBV7-2,TRBD1,TRBJ2-1,CASSRDSSYNEQFF,TGTGCCAGCAGCCGGGACAGCTCCTACAATGAGCAGTTCTTC
.,TRBV2,TRBD1,TRBJ1-6,CASSRTGRYSPLHF,TGTGCCAGCAGCCGGACAGGGAGGTATTCACCCCTCCACTTT
few,TRBV6-5,TRBD1,TRBJ1-4,CASSRDRRNNEKLFF,TGTGCCAGCAGCAGGGACAGGCGAAATAATGAAAAACTGTTTTTT
once,TRBV6-1,.,TRBJ2-6,CASSERRLASTGANVLTF,TGTGCCAGCAGTGAAAGGCGCCTAGCTAGTACTGGGGCCAACGTCCTGACTTTC
.,TRBV5-1,TRBD1,TRBJ2-7,CASSQGAGQGSYEQYF,TGCGCCAGCAGCCAAGGGGCCGGACAGGGGTCCTACGAGCAGTACTTC
.,TRBV6-1,.,TRBJ2-7,CASTGIYEQYF,TGTGCCAGCACAGGGATCTACGAGCAGTACTTC